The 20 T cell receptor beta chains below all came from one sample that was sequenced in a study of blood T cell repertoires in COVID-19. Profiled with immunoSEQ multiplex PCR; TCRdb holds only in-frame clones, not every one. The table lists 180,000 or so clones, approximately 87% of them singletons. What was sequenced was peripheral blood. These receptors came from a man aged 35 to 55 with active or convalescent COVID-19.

The CDR3 is CASSLQGLVEAFF. The CDR3 DNA sequence: TGTGCCAGCAGCTTGCAGGGCCTAGTGGAGGCTTTCTTT. The V and J genes are TRBV5-6 and TRBJ1-1; D is possibly TRBD1 (5 bases). The CDR3 covers 13 residues. Trimming removed 1 base from V and 11 bases from J, with 15 bases in between. Per the germline V gene, CDR1 is SGHDT and CDR2 is YYEEEE.

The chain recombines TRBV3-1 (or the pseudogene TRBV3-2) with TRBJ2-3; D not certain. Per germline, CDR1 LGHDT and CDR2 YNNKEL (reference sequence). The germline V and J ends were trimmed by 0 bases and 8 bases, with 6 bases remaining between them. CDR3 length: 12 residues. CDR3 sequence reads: CASSQDVGTQYF. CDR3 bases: TGTGCCAGCAGCCAAGATGTCGGTACGCAGTATTTT.

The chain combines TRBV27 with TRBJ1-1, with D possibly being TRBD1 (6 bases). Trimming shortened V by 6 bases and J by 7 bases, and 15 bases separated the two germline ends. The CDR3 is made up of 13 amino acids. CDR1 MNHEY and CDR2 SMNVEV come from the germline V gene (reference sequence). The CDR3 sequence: CASRARTALEAFF. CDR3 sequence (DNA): TGTGCCAGCAGAGCCCGGACAGCCCTTGAAGCTTTCTTT.

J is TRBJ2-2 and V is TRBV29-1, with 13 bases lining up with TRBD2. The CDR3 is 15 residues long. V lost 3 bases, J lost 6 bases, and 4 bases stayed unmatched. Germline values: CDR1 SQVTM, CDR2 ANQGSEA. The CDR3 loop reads CSVDLLAGGPGELFF. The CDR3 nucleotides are TGCAGCGTTGATTTACTAGCGGGGGGGCCCGGGGAGCTGTTTTTT.

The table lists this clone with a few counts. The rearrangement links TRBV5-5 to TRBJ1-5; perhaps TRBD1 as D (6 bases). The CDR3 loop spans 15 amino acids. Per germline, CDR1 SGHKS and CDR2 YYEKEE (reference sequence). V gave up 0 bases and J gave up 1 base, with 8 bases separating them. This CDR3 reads CASSLGGQSNQPQHF. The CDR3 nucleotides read TGTGCCAGCAGCTTGGGGGGGCAGAGCAATCAGCCCCAGCATTTT.

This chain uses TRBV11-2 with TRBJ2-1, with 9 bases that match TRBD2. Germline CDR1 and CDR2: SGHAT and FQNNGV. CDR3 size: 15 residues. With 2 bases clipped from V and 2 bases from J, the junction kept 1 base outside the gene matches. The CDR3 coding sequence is TGTGCCAGCAGCTTAAGACTAGCGGCCTACAATGAGCAGTTCTTC. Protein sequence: CASSLRLAAYNEQFF.

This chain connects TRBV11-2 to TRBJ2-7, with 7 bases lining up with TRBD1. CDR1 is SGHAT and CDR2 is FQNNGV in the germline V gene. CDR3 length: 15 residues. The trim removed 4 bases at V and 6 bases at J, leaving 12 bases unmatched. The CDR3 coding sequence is TGTGCCAGCAGCTCCACTCGACAGGGCCTCGGCGAGCAGTACTTC. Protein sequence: CASSSTRQGLGEQYF. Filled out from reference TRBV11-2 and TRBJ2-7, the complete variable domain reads EAGVAQSPRYKIIEKRQSVAFWCNPISGHATLYWYQQILGQGPKLLIQFQNNGVVDDSQLPKDRFSAERLKGVDSTLKIQPAKLEDSAVYLCASSSTRQGLGEQYFGPGTRLTVT.

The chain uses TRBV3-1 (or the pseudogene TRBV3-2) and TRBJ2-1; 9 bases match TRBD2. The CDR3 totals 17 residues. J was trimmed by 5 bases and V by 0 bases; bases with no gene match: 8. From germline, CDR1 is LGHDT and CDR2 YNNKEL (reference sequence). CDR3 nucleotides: TGTGCCAGCAGCCAAGATGGGGCGGGGGGGCGGCACAATGAGCAGTTCTTC. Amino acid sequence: CASSQDGAGGRHNEQFF.

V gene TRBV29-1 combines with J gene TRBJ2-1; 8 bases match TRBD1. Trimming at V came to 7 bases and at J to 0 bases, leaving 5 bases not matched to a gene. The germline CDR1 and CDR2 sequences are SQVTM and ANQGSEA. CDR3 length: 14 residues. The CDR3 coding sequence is TGCAGCGCAGGACAGGGTAACTCCTACAATGAGCAGTTCTTC. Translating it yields CSAGQGNSYNEQFF.

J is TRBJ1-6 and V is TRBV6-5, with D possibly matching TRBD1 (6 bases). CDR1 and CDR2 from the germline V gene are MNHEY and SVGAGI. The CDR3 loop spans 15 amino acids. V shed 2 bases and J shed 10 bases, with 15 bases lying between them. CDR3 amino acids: CASSYPTGLESPLHF. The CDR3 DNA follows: TGTGCCAGCAGTTACCCCACAGGGTTGGAGTCACCCCTCCACTTT.

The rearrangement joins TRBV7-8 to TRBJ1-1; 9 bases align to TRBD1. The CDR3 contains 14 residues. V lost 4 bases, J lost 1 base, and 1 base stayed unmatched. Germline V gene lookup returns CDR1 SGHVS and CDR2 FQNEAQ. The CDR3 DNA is TGTGCCAGCAGCTCGGGACAGGGGAACACTGAAGCTTTCTTT. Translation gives CASSSGQGNTEAFF.

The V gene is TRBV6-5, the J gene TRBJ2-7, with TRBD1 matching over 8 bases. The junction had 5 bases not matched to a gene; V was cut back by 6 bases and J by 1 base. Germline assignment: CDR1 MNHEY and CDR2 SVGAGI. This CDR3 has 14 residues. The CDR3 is CASSKGDRSYEQYF. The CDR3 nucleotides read TGTGCCAGCAGCAAAGGGGACAGGTCCTACGAGCAGTACTTC.

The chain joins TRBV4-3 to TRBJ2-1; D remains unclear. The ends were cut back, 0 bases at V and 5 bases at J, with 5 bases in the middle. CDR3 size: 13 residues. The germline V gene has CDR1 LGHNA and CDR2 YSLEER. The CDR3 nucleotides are TGCGCCAGCAGCCAAGAAGCACACAATGAGCAGTTCTTC. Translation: CASSQEAHNEQFF.

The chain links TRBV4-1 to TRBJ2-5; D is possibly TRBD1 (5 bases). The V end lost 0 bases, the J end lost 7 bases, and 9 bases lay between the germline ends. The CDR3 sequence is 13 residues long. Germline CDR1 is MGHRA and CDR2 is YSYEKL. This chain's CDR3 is CASSQDREGTQYF. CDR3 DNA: TGCGCCAGCAGCCAAGACAGGGAAGGGACCCAGTACTTC.

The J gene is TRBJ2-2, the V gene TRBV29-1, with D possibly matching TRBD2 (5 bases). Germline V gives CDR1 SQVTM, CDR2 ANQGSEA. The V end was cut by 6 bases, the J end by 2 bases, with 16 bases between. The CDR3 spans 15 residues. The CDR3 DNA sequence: TGCAGCGTGTTGAGGGCTGGGAGCAACACCGGGGAGCTGTTTTTT. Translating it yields CSVLRAGSNTGELFF.

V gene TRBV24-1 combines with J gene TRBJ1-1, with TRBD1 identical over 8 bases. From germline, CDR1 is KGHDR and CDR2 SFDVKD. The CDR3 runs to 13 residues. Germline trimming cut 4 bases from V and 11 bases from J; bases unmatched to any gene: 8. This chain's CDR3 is CATSEGTGAEAFF. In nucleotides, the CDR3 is TGTGCCACCAGTGAGGGGACAGGTGCCGAGGCTTTCTTT.

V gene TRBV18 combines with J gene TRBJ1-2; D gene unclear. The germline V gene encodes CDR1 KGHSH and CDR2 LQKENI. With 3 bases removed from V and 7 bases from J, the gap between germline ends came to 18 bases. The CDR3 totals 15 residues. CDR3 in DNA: TGTGCCAGCTCACCTCTTCCGGATCCGACTCGTGGCTACACCTTC. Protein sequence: CASSPLPDPTRGYTF.

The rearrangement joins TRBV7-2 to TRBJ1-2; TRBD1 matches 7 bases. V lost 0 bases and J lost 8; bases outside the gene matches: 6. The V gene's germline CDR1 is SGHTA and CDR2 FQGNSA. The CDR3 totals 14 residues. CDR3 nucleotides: TGTGCCAGCAGCTTAGCGCGACAGGGCAAGGGCTACACCTTC. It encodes CASSLARQGKGYTF.

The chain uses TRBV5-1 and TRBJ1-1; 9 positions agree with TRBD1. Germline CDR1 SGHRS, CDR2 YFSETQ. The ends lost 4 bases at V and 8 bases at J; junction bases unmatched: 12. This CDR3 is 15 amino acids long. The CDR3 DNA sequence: TGCGCCAGCAGCCAGACCGACAGGGGGAAAAGCGAAGCTTTCTTT. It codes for CASSQTDRGKSEAFF. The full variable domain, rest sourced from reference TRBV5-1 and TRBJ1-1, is KAGVTQTPRYLIKTRGQQVTLSCSPISGHRSVSWYQQTPGQGLQFLFEYFSETQRNKGNFPGRFSGRQFSNSRSEMNVSTLELGDSALYLCASSQTDRGKSEAFFGQGTRLTVV.

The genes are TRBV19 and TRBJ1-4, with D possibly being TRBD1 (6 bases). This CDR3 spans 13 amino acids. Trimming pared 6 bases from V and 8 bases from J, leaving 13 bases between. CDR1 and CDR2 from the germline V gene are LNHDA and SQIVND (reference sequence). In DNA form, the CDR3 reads TGTGCCAGTAGCAAGCAGAGGGGGGAAAAACTGTTTTTT. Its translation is CASSKQRGEKLFF.